This T cell receptor beta chain was captured by sequencing in a study of T cells after posttransplantation cyclophosphamide. General study points: TRB clonality was highly associated with recipient CMV seropositivity and reactivation. Skin or GI-infiltrating T cells shared few TRB sequences with blood.

Between the trimmed V and J ends, which lost 4 bases and 4 bases, there was a span of 17 bases. The germline CDR1 and CDR2 sequences are SGHTA and FQGNSA. This CDR3 contains 16 residues. Some clones are missing from TCRdb's copy, which holds only in-frame ones; the method was immunoSEQ multiplex PCR. The table lists around 9,900 clones, roughly 90% of them singletons, with 26% in the top ten. This clone was recorded once. Its target is unknown. Sampled 1 year posttransplant, controls received myeloablative marrow transplants, methotrexate and a calcineurin inhibitor. This material consisted of PBMCs, taken after an allogeneic stem cell transplant with a calcineurin inhibitor and methotrexate. The TCR sequence derives from a male patient aged 25 to 39 who received an allogeneic stem cell transplant from an unrelated donor, was CMV-positive, and had no GVHD. T cells may partly derive from the graft donor. V and J are TRBV7-2 and TRBJ2-4, with D uncertain. In DNA, the CDR3 is TGTGCCAGCAGCTCGAGCAACTACCAAATAAAAAACATTCAGTACTTC. This sequence encodes CASSSSNYQIKNIQYF.